These 31 T cell receptor beta chains were all obtained from the same sample, sequenced in a study of molecular identifiers for immune sequencing clone quantification. Via MiXCR, TCRdb re-called the PCR reads, giving one row per CDR3 protein. Among approximately 54,000 distinct CDR3 sequences listed, 25% were seen once. The sample consisted of naive CD8+ T cells from blood, with Jurkat cell RNA spiked in. Sample subset: FACS-sorted CD8+CD4-CCR7+CD45RA+ naive T cells. The source of these receptors is a human donor in good health. Some libraries in this study had Jurkat cell RNA spiked in.

This clonotype appeared many times. V usage is TRBV18 and J usage is TRBJ2-3; D perhaps matches TRBD1 (5 bases). This CDR3 region has 15 residues. The V end was cut by 4 bases, the J end by 0 bases, with 11 bases between. Germline-derived CDR1 and CDR2 are KGHSH and LQKENI. CDR3 sequence: CASSHVGPSTDTQYF. CDR3 DNA: TGTGCCAGCTCACATGTGGGGCCTAGCACAGATACGCAGTATTTT.

This clonotype showed up many times. A junction end diverges from the germline sequence, so it may reflect a read error. The rearrangement joins TRBV6-2 or TRBV6-3 to TRBJ1-5; perhaps TRBD1 as D (5 bases). Germline V gene lookup returns CDR1 MNHEY and CDR2 SVGEGT. This CDR3 comprises 16 residues. In DNA form, the CDR3 reads TGTGCCTGCAGTTACGAACTGACAGATAGCAATCAGCCCCAGCATTTT. Protein: CACSYELTDSNQPQHF.

This clonotype appeared a few times. Just one base apart from a much larger clone, this may be a read error. The V call is TRBV9, the J call TRBJ2-2, with D tentatively TRBD1 (6 bases). Germline loops: CDR1 SGDLS, CDR2 YYNGEE. CDR3 length: 14 residues. The germline V and J ends were trimmed by 1 base and 6 bases, with 10 bases remaining between them. CDR3 coding DNA: TGTGCCAGCAGCGTACGAACAGGGCCCGGGGAGCTGTTTTTT. Protein product: CASSVRTGPGELFF.

This chain joins TRBV11-2 and TRBJ2-5, with TRBD2 matching over 8 bases. J lost 7 bases, V lost 2 bases, and 15 bases had no gene match. The CDR3 runs 17 residues. CDR1 is SGHAT and CDR2 is FQNNGV in the germline V gene. The CDR3 reads CASSLRTSRKLGGTQYF. The CDR3 DNA reads TGTGCCAGCAGCTTACGGACTAGCAGGAAACTAGGAGGGACCCAGTACTTC.

This clonotype has at least ten counts. Here the CDR3 reads CASSLWSGSNSYNEQFF. CDR3 nucleotides: TGTGCCAGCAGCTTATGGAGCGGGAGTAATTCCTACAATGAGCAGTTCTTC. The chain combines TRBV7-2 with TRBJ2-1; 8 bases map to TRBD2. Per the germline V gene, CDR1 is SGHTA and CDR2 is FQGNSA. There are 17 residues in the CDR3. Trimming cost V 2 bases and J 1 base; bases outside gene matches: 7.

This clonotype appeared many times. An end of the junction does not agree with germline; a read error may underlie this. The chain is built from TRBV7-7 and TRBJ2-5; 7 positions match TRBD1. Per the germline V gene, CDR1 is SSHAT and CDR2 is FNYEAQ (reference sequence). The CDR3 runs to 14 residues. The CDR3 DNA reads as TGTGCTAGCAGCAGAAACAGGGGAGCAGAGACCCAGTACTTC. This codes for CASSRNRGAETQYF.

There are many counts of this clonotype. The chain joins TRBV28 to TRBJ2-2; possibly TRBD1 for D (5 bases). Germline V gene sequence: CDR1 MDHEN, CDR2 SYDVKM. The CDR3 spans 14 residues. V lost 6 bases to trimming and J lost 5 bases, with 13 bases between them. CDR3 in amino acids: CASRVGVSTGELFF. For the CDR3, the DNA is TGTGCCAGCAGGGTAGGGGTATCTACCGGGGAGCTGTTTTTT. Filled out from reference TRBV28 and TRBJ2-2, the complete variable domain reads DVKVTQSSRYLVKRTGEKVFLECVQDMDHENMFWYRQDPGLGLRLIYFSYDVKMKEKGDIPEGYSVSREKKERFSLILESASTNQTSMYLCASRVGVSTGELFFGEGSRLTVL.

This clonotype has a count of ten or more. V is TRBV12-3 or TRBV12-4 and J is TRBJ1-5; D uncertain. This CDR3 spans 15 amino acids. V was cut by 1 base and J by 0 bases, with 7 bases left in between. The CDR3 coding sequence is TGTGCCAGCAGTTTAGGGGGTTATAGCAATCAGCCCCAGCATTTT. Amino acid sequence: CASSLGGYSNQPQHF.

This clonotype was seen many times. The CDR3 reads CASSRKAPTGQAYEQYF. DNA of the CDR3: TGTGCCAGCAGTCGAAAAGCCCCGACCGGACAGGCCTACGAGCAGTACTTC. The chain recombines TRBV27 with TRBJ2-7; TRBD1 matches 7 bases. CDR3 length: 17 amino acids. Germline V gene sequence: CDR1 MNHEY, CDR2 SMNVEV (reference sequence). The junction had 15 bases not matched to a gene; V was cut back by 5 bases and J by 2 bases.

CDR3 in amino acids: CSALIGSRTDTQYF. CDR3 nucleotide sequence: TGCAGTGCTCTTATCGGGTCCCGCACAGATACGCAGTATTTT. The J gene is TRBJ2-3, the V gene TRBV20-1; D not certain. In germline, CDR1 is DFQATT, CDR2 SNEGSKA (reference sequence). This CDR3 comprises 14 residues. V was cut by 5 bases and J by 1 base, with 13 bases left in between.

V is TRBV27 and J is TRBJ2-2; tentatively, D is TRBD1 (6 bases). Trimming took off 5 bases at V and 2 bases at J, with 9 bases between the two ends. CDR1 MNHEY and CDR2 SMNVEV come from the germline V gene (reference sequence). The CDR3 covers 14 residues. The CDR3 region has the DNA TGTGCCAGCAGTCCGGGACAAAACACCGGGGAGCTGTTTTTT. It codes for CASSPGQNTGELFF.

This clonotype was detected many times. V is TRBV7-6 and J is TRBJ2-1, with D possibly matching TRBD2 (6 bases). Between the trimmed V and J ends, which lost 5 bases and 16 bases, there was a span of 27 bases. Germline V lookup: CDR1 SGHVS, CDR2 FNYEAQ. The CDR3 is made up of 15 amino acids. In DNA form, the CDR3 reads TGTGCCAGCAGCCCAGATGACAGTACATGGACTAACGTTTTCTTC. Translation gives CASSPDDSTWTNVFF.

As for this clonotype: A much bigger clone sits one base away, suggesting this may be a read error. A read error is likely, as this CDR3 ends without the conserved phenylalanine or tryptophan. V gene TRBV7-9 combines with J gene TRBJ2-4; D may correspond to TRBD1 or TRBD2 (5 bases each). CDR1 and CDR2 from the germline V gene are SEHNR and FQNEAQ (reference sequence). The CDR3 sequence is 16 residues long. With 2 bases removed from V and 8 bases from J, the gap between germline ends came to 19 bases. The CDR3 DNA is TGTGCCAGCAGCTTAAATTATGGGACCTCCGCACACATTCAGTACCTC. Protein sequence: CASSLNYGTSAHIQYL.

For this clonotype: Just one base apart from a much larger clone, this may be a read error. V gene TRBV7-9 combines with J gene TRBJ2-3, with a tentative D call TRBD2 (6 bases). Per the germline V gene, CDR1 is SEHNR and CDR2 is FQNEAQ (reference sequence). V gave up 5 bases and J gave up 0 bases, with 24 bases separating them. CDR3 length: 19 residues. The CDR3 nucleotides are TGTGCCAGCAGCCCGTTCGCTTGCGGGGCCTACCGTAGCACAGATACGCAGTATTTT. This gives the protein CASSPFACGAYRSTDTQYF.

On this clonotype itself: This sequence may be a read error, since a much larger clone differs from it by one base. In DNA, the CDR3 is TGTGCCAGCAGCCGAGGACAGAGACTATCCTACGAGCAGTACTTC. Protein product: CASSRGQRLSYEQYF. The gene calls are TRBV5-4 and TRBJ2-7; D perhaps matches TRBD1 (6 bases). The germline CDR1 and CDR2 sequences are SGHNT and YYREEE (reference sequence). The CDR3 contains 15 residues. The V gene lost 4 bases and the J gene lost 1 base, with 15 bases spanning the gap.

V and J are TRBV13 and TRBJ2-1, with TRBD2 matching over 16 bases. Germline loops: CDR1 PRHDT, CDR2 FYEKMQ (reference sequence). The junction had 11 bases not matched to a gene; V was cut back by 5 bases and J by 4 bases. The CDR3 sequence is 19 residues long. The CDR3 loop is CASSGPGLAGGPAYNEQFF. The DNA for the CDR3 is TGTGCCAGCAGCGGTCCGGGACTAGCGGGAGGGCCGGCATACAATGAGCAGTTCTTC.

The CDR3 is CASSYSNLVAGELIQYF. The CDR3 DNA sequence: TGTGCCAGCAGTTACTCGAATTTGGTAGCGGGAGAGCTTATTCAGTACTTC. The gene calls are TRBV6-2 or TRBV6-3 and TRBJ2-4; 9 bases line up with TRBD2. Germline CDR1 and CDR2: MNHEY and SVGEGT. CDR3 length equals 17 residues. The trim removed 0 bases at V and 10 bases at J, leaving 13 bases unmatched.

This clonotype was observed many times. The chain links TRBV2 to TRBJ2-3; TRBD2 aligns across 7 bases. With 10 bases clipped from V and 8 bases from J, the junction kept 15 bases outside the gene matches. The V gene's germline CDR1 is SNHLY and CDR2 FYNNEI. The CDR3 spans 14 residues. The CDR3 here is CATSLGLGIGTQYF. The CDR3, as DNA: TGTGCCACCAGCTTAGGACTAGGTATCGGTACGCAGTATTTT.

This clonotype has more than one count but fewer than ten. This chain connects TRBV6-1 to TRBJ1-2; maybe TRBD1 (5 bases). Germline CDR1 MNHNS, CDR2 SASEGT. CDR3 length: 15 residues. Trimming removed 9 bases from V and 4 bases from J, with 21 bases in between. The CDR3 DNA is TGTGCCAGTACTGAAGGGGCTGGGGTCAGCTATGGCTACACCTTC. This gives the protein CASTEGAGVSYGYTF.

The table lists this clonotype with many counts. The rearrangement links TRBV6-1 to TRBJ2-5, with D perhaps matching TRBD1 (6 bases). This CDR3 contains 14 residues. Trimming pared 5 bases from V and 1 base from J, leaving 11 bases between. Germline loops: CDR1 MNHNS, CDR2 SASEGT. The CDR3 sequence: CASSILTGQETQYF. CDR3 sequence (DNA): TGTGCCAGCAGTATCCTGACAGGCCAAGAGACCCAGTACTTC.

This rearrangement joins TRBV19 to TRBJ2-3; D assignment may be TRBD1 or TRBD2 (5 bases each). The CDR3 has 13 amino acids. V was trimmed by 5 bases and J by 9 bases, leaving 15 bases between them. Germline V gene lookup returns CDR1 LNHDA and CDR2 SQIVND (reference sequence). In DNA form, the CDR3 reads TGTGCCAGTAGTCACCGGGGCGGCGACACGCAGTATTTT. This gives the protein CASSHRGGDTQYF.

This clonotype has a count of ten or more. CDR3 protein: CASGLEADTQYF. The CDR3, as DNA: TGTGCTAGTGGTTTGGAGGCGGATACGCAGTATTTT. The genes are TRBV12-5 and TRBJ2-3; no reliable D call. Trimming took off 1 base at V and 6 bases at J, with 5 bases between the two ends. The CDR3 length is 12 residues. Germline CDR1 reads LGHNT; CDR2 reads FRNRAP.

Of note for this clonotype: One base away lies a much larger clone, so this may be a sequencing read error. The chain couples TRBV6-5 to TRBJ1-6; D call uncertain. The CDR3 spans 15 residues. The V end was cut by 7 bases, the J end by 0 bases, with 10 bases between. Germline CDR1 is MNHEY and CDR2 is SVGAGI. The CDR3 region has the DNA TGTGCCAGCACCCATCGACACTCCTATAATTCACCCCTCCACTTT. Encoded protein: CASTHRHSYNSPLHF.

This clonotype was found many times. This sequence joins TRBV6-6 and TRBJ1-2; a possible D gene is TRBD1 (6 bases). The CDR3 has 16 residues. Trimming removed 6 bases at V and 4 bases at J, with 21 bases between. The germline V gene has CDR1 MNHNY and CDR2 SVGAGI (reference sequence). The CDR3 protein is CASSPTGGGAGYGYTF. In DNA form, the CDR3 reads TGTGCCAGCAGCCCCACCGGGGGGGGGGCGGGCTATGGCTACACCTTC.

This clonotype occurred a few times. A much larger clone lies one base from this, so it may be a read error. The chain links TRBV12-3 or TRBV12-4 to TRBJ2-4; 7 bases fit TRBD1. The ends lost 6 bases at V and 15 bases at J; junction bases unmatched: 11. The CDR3 runs to 12 residues. CDR3 sequence (DNA): TGTGCCAGCAGCTCCCAAAGGGGGCTTCCGTACTTC. The encoded protein is CASSSQRGLPYF.

There are many counts of this clonotype. The chain couples TRBV20-1 to TRBJ2-3; TRBD1 matches 9 bases. From germline, CDR1 is DFQATT and CDR2 SNEGSKA (reference sequence). After removal of 0 bases from V and 2 bases from J, the junction contained 9 bases not matched to a gene. The CDR3 has 17 residues. The CDR3 sequence: CSARDRDRALSTDTQYF. The CDR3 nucleotides are TGCAGTGCTAGAGACAGGGACAGGGCCTTATCCACAGATACGCAGTATTTT.

This clonotype was observed many times. The rearrangement joins TRBV12-5 to TRBJ1-5; TRBD1 matches 7 bases. With V trimmed by 7 bases and J by 0 bases, 12 bases remained unmatched. CDR3 length: 17 amino acids. The V gene's germline CDR1 is LGHNT and CDR2 FRNRAP. This CDR3 is CASALFEGAYSNQPQHF. CDR3 DNA sequence: TGTGCTAGTGCCCTCTTTGAGGGGGCGTATAGCAATCAGCCCCAGCATTTT.

Remarks on this clonotype: It may be a read error: a sequence one base away is much more abundant. The chain uses TRBV19 and TRBJ1-1; tentative D call: TRBD1 (5 bases). The germline gives CDR1 LNHDA, CDR2 SQIVND (reference sequence). The CDR3 sequence is 12 residues long. This chain's CDR3 is CASKTGGTVAFF. The DNA for the CDR3 is TGTGCCAGTAAGACGGGGGGGACTGTAGCTTTCTTT.

Ten or more counts support this clonotype. This sequence joins TRBV6-2 or TRBV6-3 and TRBJ2-7; D is uncertain. The V gene lost 2 bases and the J gene lost 2 bases, with 7 bases spanning the gap. The CDR3 consists of 13 residues. Germline V CDR1 and CDR2: MNHEY, SVGEGT. In DNA, the CDR3 is TGTGCCAGCAGTTACACAGATCCCTACGAGCAGTACTTC. Residues: CASSYTDPYEQYF.

This clonotype was picked up many times. The genes are TRBV7-6 and TRBJ2-2; TRBD2 agrees at 10 bases. V shed 5 bases, J shed 2 bases, and the junction held 8 bases outside the gene matches. The germline CDR1 and CDR2 sequences are SGHVS and FNYEAQ. CDR3 length equals 17 residues. The CDR3 nucleotides are TGTGCCAGCAGCCGTCACTCTAGCGGGAGTAACACCGGGGAGCTGTTTTTT. Amino acid sequence: CASSRHSSGSNTGELFF.

The table lists this clonotype with many counts. The chain employs TRBV7-6 and TRBJ2-3; 9 positions agree with TRBD2. J gave up 4 bases and V 0 bases, and 11 bases lay outside the gene matches. Germline CDR1 is SGHVS and CDR2 is FNYEAQ. The CDR3 extends over 18 amino acids. The CDR3 DNA follows: TGTGCCAGCAGCTTAGCTCCCGGGACTAGCCTGAGCCCAGATACGCAGTATTTT. Protein: CASSLAPGTSLSPDTQYF.